The sequence of this TCR beta chain was determined in a study of T cell repertoires in cytomegalovirus infection. Germline values: CDR1 MNHEY, CDR2 SMNVEV (reference sequence). The V gene end was trimmed by 4 bases and the J gene end by 9 bases; junction bases not matched to a gene: 5. CDR3 size: 14 residues. MiXCR, applied by TCRdb to the reads, yields one record per CDR3 protein. This sample has hundreds of thousands of distinct CDR3 sequences, with roughly a quarter found just once. Study-wide results and limits: Individuals carrying CMV plus the relevant HLA were identified by cumulative frequency of public TCR beta families. CMV-specific TCR beta clonotypes restricted by HLA-C dominated the ex vivo response.

This clonotype was seen a few times. The antigen is undetermined. This sequence joins TRBV27 and TRBJ2-1, with TRBD1 matching 11 bases. The TCR was taken from a human donor in good health (CMV status not recorded). Some clones in this sample may be carry-over from other donors' samples. The sample was CD8+ T cells from PBMCs. The CDR3 region is CASSYGTGGGEQFF. DNA of the CDR3: TGTGCCAGCAGTTACGGGACAGGGGGAGGTGAGCAGTTCTTC.